This T cell receptor (beta chain) is drawn from a study of cytomegalovirus exposure and HLA in healthy donors. From germline, CDR1 is SEHNR and CDR2 FQNEAQ (reference sequence). The CDR3 consists of 13 residues. V shed 5 bases, J shed 8 bases, and the junction held 8 bases outside the gene matches. PCR primers comprised 60 Vbeta and 13 Jbeta primers. Method: immunoSEQ multiplex PCR; TCRdb's copy keeps in-frame clones and lacks some. The sample consists of tens of thousands of clones, about 82% of them appearing once. The J gene is TRBJ1-2, the V gene TRBV7-9, with 7 positions matching TRBD1. This TCR was recovered from a man aged 25-45 years in good health and CMV-seronegative. The sequenced sample consisted of PBMCs. Here the CDR3 reads CASSLQGRGGYTF. In nucleotides, the CDR3 is TGTGCCAGCAGCCTACAGGGGAGAGGGGGCTACACCTTC.